This note documents a single T cell receptor (beta chain) sequence. Its specificity is not known. This sample is drawn from a study of T cell responses to AZD1222 COVID-19 vaccine. Study-wide points: Most donors were white British and more were female, and clonal diversity was possibly underestimated.

CDR3 length equals 14 residues. Germline assignment: CDR1 MDHEN and CDR2 SYDVKM. Trimming cost V 4 bases and J 8 bases, with 17 bases left between them. The method was immunoSEQ multiplex PCR; TCRdb's version includes in-frame clones alone and lacks a portion of them. Here the sample spans 150,000 to 200,000 clones, just under 90% being singletons. The starting material was peripheral blood, obtained on day 0 of AZD1222 vaccination. The gene calls are TRBV28 and TRBJ1-2; no definite D call. The receptor's source is an adult in good health. The CDR3 is CASSSPSRLRGYTF. CDR3 nucleotide sequence: TGTGCCAGCAGTTCCCCTTCTCGGCTACGAGGCTACACCTTC.